The rows below give T cell receptor beta chains drawn from one sample of a study of cytomegalovirus exposure and HLA in healthy donors. Assay: immunoSEQ multiplex PCR; the TCRdb copy retains only in-frame clones and omits some. The sample has 100,000 or so clones; roughly nine tenths are singletons. Sequencing used PBMCs. The receptor source for this set is a young woman in good health and CMV-seronegative. The CDR3 runs from the conserved cysteine through the conserved F or W. Fields, in order: V gene, J gene, clone size, D gene, CDR3 protein, CDR3 DNA. D genes are given only for firm matches. Clone size is stated in some rows and not others, as once, few, many or a class when expanded.

TRBV5-4	TRBJ2-3	NA	TRBD2	CASSNAAGGVTDTQYF	TGTGCCAGCAGCAACGCAGCGGGAGGAGTTACAGATACGCAGTATTTT
TRBV14	TRBJ1-1	NA	NA	CASSHGRTEAFF	TGTGCCAGCAGCCACGGTCGGACTGAAGCTTTCTTT
TRBV2	TRBJ1-3	NA	NA	CASSVTGSGNTIYF	TGTGCCAGCAGTGTAACAGGCTCTGGAAACACCATATATTTT
TRBV6-5	TRBJ2-7	NA	TRBD1	CASRDRSDEQYF	TGTGCCAGCAGGGACAGGTCTGACGAGCAGTACTTC
TRBV5-1	TRBJ2-7	NA	TRBD2	CASSFDRLAGADEQYF	TGCGCCAGCAGCTTCGACCGACTAGCGGGAGCCGACGAGCAGTACTTC
TRBV27	TRBJ2-7	NA	TRBD1	CASSLNRGHEQYF	TGTGCCAGCAGTTTAAACAGGGGCCACGAGCAGTACTTC
TRBV7-9	TRBJ2-7	NA	TRBD1	CASRPGTGSYEQYF	TGTGCCAGCAGACCCGGGACAGGCTCCTACGAGCAGTACTTC
TRBV5-1	TRBJ2-6	few	NA	CASSLVAGPSSGANVLTF	TGCGCCAGCAGCTTGGTTGCGGGACCGAGCTCTGGGGCCAACGTCCTGACTTTC
TRBV29-1	TRBJ2-7	NA	NA	CSVEHGYEQYF	TGCAGCGTTGAACACGGCTACGAGCAGTACTTC
TRBV2	TRBJ2-7	NA	TRBD1	CASSEWGTGTGYEQYF	TGTGCCAGCAGTGAATGGGGGACAGGGACTGGCTACGAGCAGTACTTC
TRBV6-5	TRBJ1-5	NA	TRBD1	CASWNRGGNQPQHF	TGTGCCAGCTGGAACAGGGGGGGCAATCAGCCCCAGCATTTT
TRBV18	TRBJ2-3	NA	NA	CASSARGTDTQYF	TGTGCCAGCTCAGCGCGCGGCACAGATACGCAGTATTTT
TRBV7-3	TRBJ2-5	NA	NA	CASSLTGGAGETQYF	TGTGCCAGCAGCTTAACGGGGGGAGCGGGTGAGACCCAGTACTTC
TRBV9	TRBJ2-1	NA	TRBD2	CASSVGQRGIYNEQFF	TGTGCCAGCAGCGTAGGTCAGCGGGGTATCTACAATGAGCAGTTCTTC
TRBV9	TRBJ2-3	few	NA	CASSVGSLGTDTQYF	TGTGCCAGCAGCGTAGGCAGTCTAGGCACAGATACGCAGTATTTT
TRBV5-1	TRBJ2-7	NA	NA	CASSAQGYEQYF	TGCGCCAGCAGCGCCCAGGGCTACGAGCAGTACTTC
TRBV12-5	TRBJ1-2	NA	NA	CASGFADTYGYTF	TGTGCTAGTGGTTTTGCGGACACCTATGGCTACACCTTC
TRBV5-1	TRBJ2-7	NA	NA	CASSQKGGGYEQYF	TGCGCCAGCAGCCAAAAGGGCGGAGGCTACGAGCAGTACTTC
TRBV9	TRBJ2-2	NA	TRBD2	CASSGRASGITGELFF	TGTGCCAGCAGCGGGCGGGCAAGCGGGATCACCGGGGAGCTGTTTTTT
TRBV13	TRBJ2-7	NA	NA	CASSLGRLRAGLSYEQYF	TGTGCCAGCAGCTTAGGCCGCTTGAGGGCGGGGCTCTCCTACGAGCAGTACTTC
TRBV4-2	TRBJ2-7	NA	TRBD1	CASSSRDRGVYEQYF	TGTGCCAGCAGCTCCCGGGACAGAGGGGTTTACGAGCAGTACTTC
TRBV2	TRBJ1-6	NA	TRBD1	CASSAGTGNSPLHF	TGTGCCAGCAGTGCCGGGACAGGGAACTCACCCCTCCACTTT
TRBV7-9	TRBJ2-7	NA	NA	CASTLSGYEQYF	TGTGCCAGCACTCTATCGGGGTACGAGCAGTACTTC
TRBV18	TRBJ1-2	few	NA	CASSPRQFQGLGFGYTF	TGTGCCAGCTCACCACGGCAGTTTCAGGGATTGGGGTTTGGCTACACCTTC
TRBV6-1	TRBJ2-2	NA	NA	CASGQMNTGELFF	TGTGCTAGCGGACAGATGAACACCGGGGAGCTGTTTTTT
TRBV7-6	TRBJ1-1	NA	NA	CASSEGQMNTEAFF	TGTGCCAGCAGCGAAGGACAGATGAACACTGAAGCTTTCTTT
TRBV2	TRBJ1-6	once	TRBD1	CASQQTGYNSPLHF	TGTGCCAGCCAACAGACAGGGTATAATTCACCCCTCCACTTT
TRBV19	TRBJ2-3	NA	NA	CASSSSTGQVTDTQYF	TGTGCCAGTAGTTCCTCCACAGGGCAGGTAACAGATACGCAGTATTTT
TRBV27	TRBJ1-1	NA	NA	CASSSRSLHPNTEAFF	TGTGCCAGCAGTTCCCGATCATTACATCCGAACACTGAAGCTTTCTTT
TRBV7-8	TRBJ2-2	NA	NA	CASSSPGGELFF	TGTGCCAGCAGCTCCCCGGGCGGGGAGCTGTTTTTT
TRBV5-1	TRBJ1-2	NA	TRBD1	CASSPGQGMNGYTF	TGCGCCAGCAGCCCAGGACAGGGGATGAATGGCTACACCTTC
TRBV27	TRBJ1-2	NA	NA	CASGSWAGDYGYTF	TGTGCCAGCGGGTCGTGGGCCGGGGACTATGGCTACACCTTC